This T cell receptor (beta chain) was captured by sequencing in a study of cytomegalovirus exposure and HLA in healthy donors. As for the study in general: Unique TCR beta sequences numbering about 100 million came from around 180 million T cells in an earlier analysis.

The V and J ends lost 1 base and 2 bases, in that order; junction bases with no gene match: 6. The CDR3 covers 16 residues. CDR1 is SGHAT, CDR2 FQNNGV, per germline. PCR amplification relied on 60 Vbeta primers (plus 13 Jbeta primers). Authors' data handling: Counted up in a later analysis, unique TCR beta chains came to 65 million to 80 million, with 9.5 million to 13 million shared. Profiled with immunoSEQ multiplex PCR; TCRdb holds only in-frame clones, not every one. That table is the source of V, J and clone size, and D and trimming were worked out from the DNA. The table lists about 120,000 clones, 70% to 80% of them singletons.

The specimen was PBMCs. The chain is built from TRBV11-2 and TRBJ2-5; TRBD2 agrees at 8 bases. The TCR comes from a man aged 30 to 39 in good health and CMV-seropositive. The CDR3 sequence: CASSLALAGVQETQYF. For the CDR3, the DNA is TGTGCCAGCAGCTTAGCCCTAGCGGGCGTACAAGAGACCCAGTACTTC. The variable domain in full, with the rest retrieved from reference TRBV11-2 and TRBJ2-5, is EAGVAQSPRYKIIEKRQSVAFWCNPISGHATLYWYQQILGQGPKLLIQFQNNGVVDDSQLPKDRFSAERLKGVDSTLKIQPAKLEDSAVYLCASSLALAGVQETQYFGPGTRLLVL.